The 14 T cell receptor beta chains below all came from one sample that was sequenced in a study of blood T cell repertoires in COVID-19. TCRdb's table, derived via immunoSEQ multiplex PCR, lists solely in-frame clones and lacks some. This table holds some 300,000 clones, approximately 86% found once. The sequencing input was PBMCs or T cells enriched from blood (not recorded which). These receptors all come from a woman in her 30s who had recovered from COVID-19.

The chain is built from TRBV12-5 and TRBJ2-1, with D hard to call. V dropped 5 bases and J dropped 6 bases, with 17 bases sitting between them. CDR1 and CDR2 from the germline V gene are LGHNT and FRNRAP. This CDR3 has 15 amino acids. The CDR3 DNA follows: TGTGCTAGTGGTACCCACGGGTTGAGAGGCAATGAGCAGTTCTTC. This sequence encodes CASGTHGLRGNEQFF.

CDR3 region: CASPPRRGPEAFF. For the CDR3, the DNA is TGTGCCAGCCCGCCACGAAGGGGCCCTGAAGCTTTCTTT. The V gene is TRBV25-1, the J gene TRBJ1-1; a weak D match, TRBD1 (5 bases). Germline V gene sequence: CDR1 MGHDK, CDR2 SYGVNS. V was cut by 8 bases and J by 6 bases, with 16 bases left in between. This CDR3 has 13 amino acids.

The CDR3 is CASSTLTSSGRPSTDTQYF. In DNA form, the CDR3 reads TGTGCCAGCAGTACGCTTACCTCTAGCGGGAGGCCTAGCACAGATACGCAGTATTTT. The V gene is TRBV27, the J gene TRBJ2-3; 11 nucleotides agree with TRBD2. Trimming removed 5 bases from V and 0 bases from J; junction bases left unmatched: 13. Germline V lookup: CDR1 MNHEY, CDR2 SMNVEV (reference sequence). There are 19 residues in the CDR3.

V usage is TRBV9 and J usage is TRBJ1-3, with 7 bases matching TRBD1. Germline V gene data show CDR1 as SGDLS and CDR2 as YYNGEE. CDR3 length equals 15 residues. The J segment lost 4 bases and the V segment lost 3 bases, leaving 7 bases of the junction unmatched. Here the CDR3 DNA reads TGTGCCAGCAGCGCGACAGGGCTGCTCGGAAACACCATATATTTT. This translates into CASSATGLLGNTIYF.

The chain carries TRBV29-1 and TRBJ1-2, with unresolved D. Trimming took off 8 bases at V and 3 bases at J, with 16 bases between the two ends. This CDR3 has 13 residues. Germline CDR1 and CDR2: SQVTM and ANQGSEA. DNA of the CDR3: TGCAGCTCGGCCGTAGCACGGGACTATGGCTACACCTTC. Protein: CSSAVARDYGYTF. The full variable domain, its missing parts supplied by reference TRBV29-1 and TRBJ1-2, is SAVISQKPSRDICQRGTSLTIQCQVDSQVTMMFWYRQQPGQSLTLIATANQGSEATYESGFVIDKFPISRPNLTFSTLTVSNMSPEDSSIYLCSSAVARDYGYTFGSGTRLTVV.

The CDR3 sequence is CASRTDSSYNSPLHF. CDR3 nucleotide sequence: TGTGCCAGCAGAACAGATAGCTCCTATAATTCACCCCTCCACTTT. The rearrangement joins TRBV9 to TRBJ1-6, with D unresolved. This CDR3 contains 15 residues. Per the germline V gene, CDR1 is SGDLS and CDR2 is YYNGEE. V was shortened by 5 bases and J by 0 bases, with 9 bases between the two germline ends.

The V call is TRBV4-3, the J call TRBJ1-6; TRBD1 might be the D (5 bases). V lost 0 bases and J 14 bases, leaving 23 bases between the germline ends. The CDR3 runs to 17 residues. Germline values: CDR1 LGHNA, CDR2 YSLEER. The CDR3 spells CASSQDLLPPRDQTLHF. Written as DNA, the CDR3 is TGCGCCAGCAGCCAAGATCTGCTTCCCCCCAGGGATCAGACCCTCCACTTT.

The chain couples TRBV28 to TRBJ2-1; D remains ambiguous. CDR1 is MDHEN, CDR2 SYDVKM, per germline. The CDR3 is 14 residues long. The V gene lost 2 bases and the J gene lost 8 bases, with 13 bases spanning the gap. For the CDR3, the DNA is TGTGCCAGCAGTTTAGAACAGACCTGGGATGAGCAGTTCTTC. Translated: CASSLEQTWDEQFF.

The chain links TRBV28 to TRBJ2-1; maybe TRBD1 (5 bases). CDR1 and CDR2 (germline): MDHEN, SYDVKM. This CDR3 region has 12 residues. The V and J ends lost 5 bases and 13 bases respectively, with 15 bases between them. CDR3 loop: CASSVRVLEQFF. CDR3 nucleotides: TGTGCCAGCAGTGTCAGGGTTCTGGAACAGTTCTTC. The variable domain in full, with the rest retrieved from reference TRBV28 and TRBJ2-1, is DVKVTQSSRYLVKRTGEKVFLECVQDMDHENMFWYRQDPGLGLRLIYFSYDVKMKEKGDIPEGYSVSREKKERFSLILESASTNQTSMYLCASSVRVLEQFFGPGTRLTVL.

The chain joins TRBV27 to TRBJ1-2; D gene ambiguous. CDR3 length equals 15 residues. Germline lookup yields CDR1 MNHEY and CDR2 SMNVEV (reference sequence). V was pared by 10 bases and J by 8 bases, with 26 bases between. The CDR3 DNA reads TGTGCCACCGTTCCGGGCGGAAACGCGGGGAAAGGCTACACCTTC. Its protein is CATVPGGNAGKGYTF.

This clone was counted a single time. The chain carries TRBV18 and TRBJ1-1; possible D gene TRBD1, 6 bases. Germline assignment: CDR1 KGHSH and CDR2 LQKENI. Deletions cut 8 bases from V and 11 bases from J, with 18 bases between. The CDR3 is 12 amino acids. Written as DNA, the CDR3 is TGTGCCAGCGCCCCAAACAGGGAGGGCGCTTTCTTT. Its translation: CASAPNREGAFF.

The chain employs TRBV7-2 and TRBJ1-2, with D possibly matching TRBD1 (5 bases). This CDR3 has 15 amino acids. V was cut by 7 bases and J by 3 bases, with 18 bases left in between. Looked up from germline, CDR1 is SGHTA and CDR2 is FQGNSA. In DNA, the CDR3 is TGTGCCAGCACCTTTGGGGCACAGGTCCACTATGGCTACACCTTC. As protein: CASTFGAQVHYGYTF.

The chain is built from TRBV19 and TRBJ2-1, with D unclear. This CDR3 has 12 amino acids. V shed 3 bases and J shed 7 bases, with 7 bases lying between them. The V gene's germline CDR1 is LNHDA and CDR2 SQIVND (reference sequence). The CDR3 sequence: CASSIGPNEQFF. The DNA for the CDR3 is TGTGCCAGTAGTATTGGGCCGAATGAGCAGTTCTTC.

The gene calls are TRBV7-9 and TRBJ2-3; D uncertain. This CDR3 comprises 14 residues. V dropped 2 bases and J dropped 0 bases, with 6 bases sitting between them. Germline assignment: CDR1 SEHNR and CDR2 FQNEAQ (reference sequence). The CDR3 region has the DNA TGTGCCAGCAGCTTAATGGCCAGCACAGATACGCAGTATTTT. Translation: CASSLMASTDTQYF.